Below are 8 T cell receptor beta chains sequenced from a single sample in a study of CD8+ T cells in alopecia areata. TCR sequencing used cDNA made by reverse transcription of extracted RNA. Clones were sequenced by immunoSEQ multiplex PCR, and TCRdb holds only the in-frame ones, with some missing. The data show 140,000 to 150,000 clones, around 62% seen once. The sequencing input was CD8+ T cells sorted from blood. These receptors were obtained from a human donor in good health.

This clone was picked up a small number of times. The chain joins TRBV28 to TRBJ2-2; D may be TRBD1 (6 bases). The CDR3 length is 15 residues. The ends were cut back, 7 bases at V and 0 bases at J, with 12 bases in the middle. Germline V gene sequence: CDR1 MDHEN, CDR2 SYDVKM. The chain's CDR3 is CASNRDTSNTGELFF. CDR3 nucleotides: TGTGCCAGCAACCGGGACACCTCGAACACCGGGGAGCTGTTTTTT.

As concerns this clone: Other DNA sequences in this sample translate to the same CDR3. This rearrangement joins TRBV29-1 to TRBJ1-1; D gene ambiguous. The CDR3 runs to 11 residues. Per the germline V gene, CDR1 is SQVTM and CDR2 is ANQGSEA. Trimming pared 4 bases from V and 0 bases from J, leaving 3 bases between. Here the CDR3 reads CSVVMNTEAFF. The CDR3 DNA is TGCAGCGTTGTTATGAACACTGAAGCTTTCTTT.

The chain recombines TRBV4-1 with TRBJ1-1, with D perhaps TRBD1 (6 bases). CDR1 is MGHRA, CDR2 YSYEKL, per germline. V lost 4 bases and J 5 bases, leaving 17 bases between the germline ends. The CDR3 length is 15 residues. This CDR3 reads CASSPPGHLGTEAFF. The CDR3 DNA follows: TGCGCCAGCAGCCCCCCGGGACACCTGGGGACTGAAGCTTTCTTT.

CDR3 nucleotides: TGTGCCAGCAGCTTAGTGGACAATGAGCAGTTCTTC. This codes for CASSLVDNEQFF. The V and J genes are TRBV11-2 and TRBJ2-1; D remains ambiguous. V was pared by 1 base and J by 5 bases, with 3 bases between. Germline values: CDR1 SGHAT, CDR2 FQNNGV. The CDR3 contains 12 residues. The whole variable domain, filled in from reference TRBV11-2 and TRBJ2-1, reads EAGVAQSPRYKIIEKRQSVAFWCNPISGHATLYWYQQILGQGPKLLIQFQNNGVVDDSQLPKDRFSAERLKGVDSTLKIQPAKLEDSAVYLCASSLVDNEQFFGPGTRLTVL.

The CDR3 DNA sequence: TGTGCCAGCAGCTTGCCGGGACAGGGTCTCTACGAGCAGTACTTC. The encoded protein is CASSLPGQGLYEQYF. This rearrangement joins TRBV7-9 to TRBJ2-7, with 9 bases fitting TRBD1. V shed 3 bases, J shed 3 bases, and the junction held 6 bases outside the gene matches. CDR1 is SEHNR and CDR2 is FQNEAQ in the germline V gene (reference sequence). This CDR3 is built from 15 residues.

This clone was detected only a few times. The CDR3 spells CATSRVGGGYEQYF. Here the CDR3 DNA reads TGTGCCACCAGCAGAGTTGGGGGTGGCTACGAGCAGTACTTC. The V call is TRBV15, the J call TRBJ2-7; either TRBD1 or TRBD2 may supply D (5 bases each). The germline V and J ends were trimmed by 1 base and 3 bases, with 10 bases remaining between them. The CDR3 spans 14 residues. The V gene's germline CDR1 is LNHNV and CDR2 YYDKDF (reference sequence).

The chain combines TRBV27 with TRBJ1-2; TRBD1 matches 7 bases. CDR1 and CDR2 (germline): MNHEY, SMNVEV (reference sequence). The CDR3 extends over 15 amino acids. Losses at the gene ends were 2 bases for V and 5 bases for J; bases not matched to a gene: 8. CDR3 region: CASSLLTGPTYGYTF. The CDR3, as DNA: TGTGCCAGCAGTTTACTGACAGGGCCTACGTATGGCTACACCTTC.

The chain recombines TRBV10-2 with TRBJ2-7; D may be TRBD2 (6 bases). The length of the CDR3 is 14 residues. V lost 6 bases and J lost 0, with 12 bases in between. Per germline, CDR1 WSHSY and CDR2 SAAADI. The CDR3 protein is CASSQGLGSYEQYF. As DNA, the CDR3 is TGCGCCAGCAGCCAGGGACTGGGCTCCTACGAGCAGTACTTC.